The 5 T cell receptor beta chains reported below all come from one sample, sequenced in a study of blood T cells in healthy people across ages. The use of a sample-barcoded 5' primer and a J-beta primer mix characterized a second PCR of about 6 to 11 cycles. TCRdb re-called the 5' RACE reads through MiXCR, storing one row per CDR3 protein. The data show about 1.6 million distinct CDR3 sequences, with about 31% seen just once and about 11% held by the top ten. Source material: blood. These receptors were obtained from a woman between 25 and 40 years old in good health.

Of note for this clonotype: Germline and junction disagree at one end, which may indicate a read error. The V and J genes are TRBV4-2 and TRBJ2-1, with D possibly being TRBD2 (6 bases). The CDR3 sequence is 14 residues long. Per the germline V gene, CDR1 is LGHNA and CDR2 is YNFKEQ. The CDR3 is CAGSQPSAVDEQFF. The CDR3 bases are TGTGCCGGCAGCCAACCTAGCGCGGTTGATGAGCAGTTCTTC.

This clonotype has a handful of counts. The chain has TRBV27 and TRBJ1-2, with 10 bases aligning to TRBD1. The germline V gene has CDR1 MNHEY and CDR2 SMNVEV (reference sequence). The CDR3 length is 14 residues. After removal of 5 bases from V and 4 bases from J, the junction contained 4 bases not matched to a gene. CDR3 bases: TGTGCCAGCAGTCCGACAGGGGGCATCTATGGCTACACCTTC. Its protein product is CASSPTGGIYGYTF.

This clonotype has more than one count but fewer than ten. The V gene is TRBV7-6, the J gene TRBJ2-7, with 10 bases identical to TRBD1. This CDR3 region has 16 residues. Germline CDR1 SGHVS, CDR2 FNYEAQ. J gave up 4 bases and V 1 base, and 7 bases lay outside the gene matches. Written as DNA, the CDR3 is TGTGCCAGCAGCTTAGAACCTACGGACAGGGGGTACGAGCAGTACTTC. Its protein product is CASSLEPTDRGYEQYF.

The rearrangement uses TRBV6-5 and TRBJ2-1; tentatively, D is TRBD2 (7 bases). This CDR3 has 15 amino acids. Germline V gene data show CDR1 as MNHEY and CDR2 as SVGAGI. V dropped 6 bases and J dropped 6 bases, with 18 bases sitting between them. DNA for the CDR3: TGTGCCAGCAGCCGAGGGGGGGCCCCCTTCAATGAGCAGTTCTTC. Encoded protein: CASSRGGAPFNEQFF.

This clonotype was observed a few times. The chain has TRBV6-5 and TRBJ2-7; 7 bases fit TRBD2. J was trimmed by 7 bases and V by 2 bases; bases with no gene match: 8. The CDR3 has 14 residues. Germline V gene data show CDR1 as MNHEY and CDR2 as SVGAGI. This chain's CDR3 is CASSYGGVVNEQYF. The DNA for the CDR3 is TGTGCCAGCAGTTACGGGGGGGTGGTGAATGAGCAGTACTTC.